A selection of T cell receptor beta chains follows, all from one sample in a study of T cells in tuberculosis. Data came from immunoSEQ multiplex PCR; TCRdb stores just in-frame clones and leaves some out. The sample holds around 33,000 clones; about 90% are singletons and the top ten take 6.5% to 9%. Sequencing was performed on PBMCs, taken at tuberculosis diagnosis. The receptor source for this set is an adult with tuberculosis. Some clones in this sample may be carry-over from other donors' samples. CDR3s include the opening cysteine and the closing phenylalanine or tryptophan. A D gene is named only where the DNA matches it firmly. Size is omitted from some rows. Given values are once, few, many or a class for expanded clones.

TRBJ2-2	NA	TRBD1	TRBV5-1	15	TGCGCCAGCAGGGGACAGGCTACGAACACCGGGGAGCTGTTTTTT	CASRGQATNTGELFF
TRBJ2-7	NA	NA	TRBV6-1	12	TGTGCCAGCAGTGTGAGCTCCTACGAGCAGTACTTC	CASSVSSYEQYF
TRBJ1-6	NA	TRBD1	TRBV5-4	19	TGTGCCAGCAGCTTGGGCGGAAGGACAGGCGCGTCCTATAATTCACCCCTCCACTTT	CASSLGGRTGASYNSPLHF
TRBJ1-6	NA	TRBD1	TRBV25-1	15	TGTGCCAGCAGTGAGTTAGACAGGGTGGATTCACCCCTCCACTTT	CASSELDRVDSPLHF
TRBJ1-1	NA	NA	TRBV10-3	13	TGTGCCACCCTACAACAGGGCAACACTGAAGCTTTCTTT	CATLQQGNTEAFF
TRBJ1-4	NA	TRBD1	TRBV27	18	TGTGCCAGCAGTCAGTCCACTCCGGGACAGGGGCCGAATGAAAAACTGTTTTTT	CASSQSTPGQGPNEKLFF
TRBJ2-7	NA	NA	TRBV5-1	15	TGCGCCAGCTACCCCGACAGGACCAGCTCCTACGAGCAGTACTTC	CASYPDRTSSYEQYF
TRBJ2-7	NA	TRBD1	TRBV5-1	14	TGCGCCAGCAGCAAGACAGGGCTGGGCTACGAGCAGTACTTC	CASSKTGLGYEQYF
TRBJ1-1	few	NA	TRBV27	13	TGTGCCAGCAGTTTCGGGGGGAACACTGAAGCTTTCTTT	CASSFGGNTEAFF
TRBJ1-5	NA	NA	TRBV4-2	16	TGTGCCAGCAGCCAAGAACGTAGGACAGGCAATCAGCCCCAGCATTTT	CASSQERRTGNQPQHF
TRBJ1-1	NA	NA	TRBV10-3	15	TGTGCCATCAGTGAGGGTAAGGGGTTAGGCACTGAAGCTTTCTTT	CAISEGKGLGTEAFF
TRBJ1-1	NA	TRBD1	TRBV5-8	15	TGTGCCAGCAGCTTAGAACCGACAGGGTTCACTGAAGCTTTCTTT	CASSLEPTGFTEAFF
TRBJ1-1	NA	NA	TRBV6-1	12	TGTGCCAGCGAAACAGGGTACACTGAAGCTTTCTTT	CASETGYTEAFF
TRBJ2-5	NA	NA	TRBV7-2	16	TGTGCCAGCAGCCTGATCCCTGGGCAGGGGCAAGAGACCCAGTACTTC	CASSLIPGQGQETQYF
TRBJ2-3	once	TRBD1	TRBV7-9	15	TGTGCCAGCAGTGAGGGGACAGATAGCACAGATACGCAGTATTTT	CASSEGTDSTDTQYF
TRBJ2-1	NA	TRBD2	TRBV30	14	TGTGCCTGGAGTGACCTAGCGGACTACAATGAGCAGTTCTTC	CAWSDLADYNEQFF
TRBJ1-2	NA	TRBD1	TRBV19	15	TGTGCCAGTAGTATAGGGGGGACAGGTGACTATGGCTACACCTTC	CASSIGGTGDYGYTF
TRBJ2-2	once	TRBD1	TRBV15	16	TGTGCCACCAGCAGAGATCGACACAGGGGTACCGGGGAGCTGTTTTTT	CATSRDRHRGTGELFF
TRBJ1-2	NA	TRBD1	TRBV10-3	13	TGTGCCACCAGTACAGGGGGTAACTATGGCTACACCTTC	CATSTGGNYGYTF
TRBJ2-3	NA	NA	TRBV5-6	16	TGTGCCAGCAGCTTACCCACAGTTGCCGGCACAGATACGCAGTATTTT	CASSLPTVAGTDTQYF
TRBJ1-1	NA	NA	TRBV14	14	TGTGCCAGCAGCCCCACGGGTATGAACACTGAAGCTTTCTTT	CASSPTGMNTEAFF
TRBJ1-2	NA	NA	TRBV15	15	TGTGCCACCAGCAGAGATGTAGGGGGGAGGGAAGGCTACACCTTC	CATSRDVGGREGYTF
TRBJ2-1	NA	NA	TRBV27	13	TGTGCCAGCAAAGTGGCGGTCTACAATGAGCAGTTCTTC	CASKVAVYNEQFF
TRBJ1-5	NA	NA	TRBV30	18	TGTGCCTGGAGTGCTCGGGGCAGGGGTCCCCCCCCTCATCAGCCCCAGCATTTT	CAWSARGRGPPPHQPQHF
TRBJ1-2	NA	TRBD1	TRBV2	20	TGTGCCAGCAGTGGGTCTCCGCACGGAAGGGACAGGGAGCTTCTGTATGGCTACACCTTC	CASSGSPHGRDRELLYGYTF
TRBJ1-1	once	TRBD1	TRBV2	15	TGTGCCAGCAGTGAGAACAGGGGGCGGAACACTGAAGCTTTCTTT	CASSENRGRNTEAFF
TRBJ2-5	NA	NA	TRBV27	13	TGTGCCAGCAGTTTTGGCAGACAAGAGACCCAGTACTTC	CASSFGRQETQYF
TRBJ1-2	NA	NA	TRBV19	15	TGTGCCAGTAGTAAGACAGCTGTCGACCCCTATGGCTACACCTTC	CASSKTAVDPYGYTF
TRBJ1-4	NA	TRBD1	TRBV18	15	TGTGCCAGCTCACCCGGGACAGCAACTAATGAAAAACTGTTTTTT	CASSPGTATNEKLFF
TRBJ1-3	NA	TRBD1	TRBV4-1	15	TGCGCCAGCAGCCTAACGAGGGGGCAAGGAAACACCATATATTTT	CASSLTRGQGNTIYF
TRBJ1-3	once	NA	TRBV7-7	15	TGTGCCAGCAGCCCTGGGGACGGGGGGAGAAACACCATATATTTT	CASSPGDGGRNTIYF
TRBJ2-3	NA	TRBD2	TRBV5-1	17	TGCGCCAGCAGCTTGGGGGGACTAGCTCCTAGCACAGATACGCAGTATTTT	CASSLGGLAPSTDTQYF
TRBJ2-7	once	NA	TRBV2	12	TGTGCCAGCAGGGACAGAGGGGTCGAGCAGTACTTC	CASRDRGVEQYF
TRBJ2-3	NA	TRBD1	TRBV18	16	TGTGCCAGCTCACCAGGGAGGACAGGGGGAACAGATACGCAGTATTTT	CASSPGRTGGTDTQYF
TRBJ1-1	NA	NA	TRBV28	16	TGTGCCAGCAGTCCGGAAGTCTACAGGGTGGGCGCTGAAGCTTTCTTT	CASSPEVYRVGAEAFF
TRBJ1-2	once	TRBD1	TRBV11-2	17	TGTGCCAGCAGCTTAGTTCCCCTACAGGGGGGCGGCTATGGCTACACCTTC	CASSLVPLQGGGYGYTF
TRBJ2-2	NA	TRBD1	TRBV19	14	TGTGCCACCTCAAACAGGGGAACGACCGGGGAGCTGTTTTTT	CATSNRGTTGELFF
TRBJ1-3	NA	NA	TRBV5-1	15	TGCGCCAGCTCCCCGACAGGCGTTACTGGAAACACCATATATTTT	CASSPTGVTGNTIYF
TRBJ1-1	NA	NA	TRBV10-2	16	TGCGCCAGCAGTCGAGTCAGGGGACCTTTGAACACTGAAGCTTTCTTT	CASSRVRGPLNTEAFF
TRBJ2-7	NA	TRBD2	TRBV11-3	14	TGTGCCAGCAGCTTAGCCGGGGGGGCCTACGAGCAGTACTTC	CASSLAGGAYEQYF
TRBJ1-2	NA	TRBD1	TRBV11-2	17	TGTGCCAGCAGCTTAGTCCTTGGGACAGGAACTAACTATGGCTACACCTTC	CASSLVLGTGTNYGYTF
TRBJ1-2	few	NA	TRBV5-1	14	TGCGCCAGCAGCTTGGTCGACTTAACCTATGGCTACACCTTC	CASSLVDLTYGYTF
TRBJ2-2	NA	NA	TRBV19	14	TGTGCCAGTAGTATGGGGGGTAACACCGGGGAGCTGTTTTTT	CASSMGGNTGELFF
TRBJ2-7	NA	TRBD1	TRBV7-9	15	TGTGCCAGCAGCCAGGGGACAGGGGGATTCAACGAGCAGTACTTC	CASSQGTGGFNEQYF
TRBJ1-5	NA	NA	TRBV19	15	TGTGCCAGTAGCCCCCGGGGGGGCGGCAATCAGCCCCAGCATTTT	CASSPRGGGNQPQHF
TRBJ2-2	NA	TRBD1	TRBV5-6	16	TGTGCCAGCAGCTTGCCGGGACAGGGATTCACCGGGGAGCTGTTTTTT	CASSLPGQGFTGELFF
TRBJ1-2	NA	TRBD1	TRBV9	15	TGTGCCAGCAGCGTTACCGGACAGGGGGTCGAGGGCTACACCTTC	CASSVTGQGVEGYTF
TRBJ1-1	NA	TRBD1	TRBV19	13	TGTGCCAGTAGTATCCGGGACAGGACTGAAGCTTTCTTT	CASSIRDRTEAFF
TRBJ1-6	NA	NA	TRBV19	16	TGTGCCAGTAGTATATGGGGGGAGCGTCAAGATTCACCCCTCCACTTT	CASSIWGERQDSPLHF
TRBJ1-2	few	NA	TRBV6-1	13	TGTGCCAGCAGTGGACAGTCTGGGTATGGCTACACCTTC	CASSGQSGYGYTF
TRBJ2-2	NA	NA	TRBV29-1	13	TGCAGCGTTGTCGCAGGGAACACCGGGGAGCTGTTTTTT	CSVVAGNTGELFF
TRBJ1-1	NA	NA	TRBV5-1	15	TGCGCCAGCAGCTTGGGTTGGCGGTCGAACACTGAAGCTTTCTTT	CASSLGWRSNTEAFF